The present T cell receptor beta chain was sequenced within a study of T cells in Graves' hyperthyroidism and ophthalmopathy. Turning to this clonotype: Its antigen is undetermined.

RNA transcripts served as the template for amplifying TCR beta CDR3 regions. In the first-round RT-PCR of the TCR CDR3, the HTBI primer set was used. MiXCR was run by TCRdb on the multiplex PCR reads, yielding one entry per CDR3 protein. The table has 500,000 to 700,000 distinct CDR3 sequences, approximately 15% seen once. Whole-study results and caveats: Most thyroid clonotypes expanded above 0.001 appeared in blood too.

Germline V gives CDR1 SQVTM, CDR2 ANQGSEA. The CDR3 is 14 amino acids. Trimming took 3 bases from V and 0 from J, leaving 8 bases between them. The sequence came from a woman aged 18-29 years with Graves' hyperthyroidism. Sequencing was carried out using blood. This sequence joins TRBV29-1 and TRBJ2-2, with D tentatively TRBD1 (5 bases). The CDR3, as DNA: TGCAGCGTTGACCGCAGGGCGAACACCGGGGAGCTGTTTTTT. Amino acids: CSVDRRANTGELFF.